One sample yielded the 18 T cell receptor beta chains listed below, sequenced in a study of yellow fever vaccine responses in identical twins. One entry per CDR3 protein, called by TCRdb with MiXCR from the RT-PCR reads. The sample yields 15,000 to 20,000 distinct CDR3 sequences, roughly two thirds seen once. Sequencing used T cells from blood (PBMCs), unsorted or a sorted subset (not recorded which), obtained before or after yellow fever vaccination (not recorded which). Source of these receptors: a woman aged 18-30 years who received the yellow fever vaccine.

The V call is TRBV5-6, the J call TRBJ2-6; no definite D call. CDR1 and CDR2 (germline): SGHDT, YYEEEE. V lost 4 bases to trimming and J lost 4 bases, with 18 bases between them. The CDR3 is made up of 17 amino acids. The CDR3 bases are TGTGCCAGCAGCCTTATGACGGCCGCGTACGGGGCCAACGTCCTGACTTTC. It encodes CASSLMTAAYGANVLTF.

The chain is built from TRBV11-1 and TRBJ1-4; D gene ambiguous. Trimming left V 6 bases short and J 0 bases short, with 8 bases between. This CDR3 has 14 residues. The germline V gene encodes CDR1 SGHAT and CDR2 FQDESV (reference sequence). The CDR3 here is CASSREATNEKLFF. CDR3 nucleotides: TGTGCCAGCAGTAGGGAGGCAACTAATGAAAAACTGTTTTTT.

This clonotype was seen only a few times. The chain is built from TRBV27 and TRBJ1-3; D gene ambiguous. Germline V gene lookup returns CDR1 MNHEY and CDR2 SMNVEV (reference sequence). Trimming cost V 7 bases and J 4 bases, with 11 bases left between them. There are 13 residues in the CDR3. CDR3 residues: CASKILGGNTIYF. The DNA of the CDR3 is TGTGCCAGCAAAATCCTAGGAGGAAACACCATATATTTT.

CDR3 region: CASTYRGLNNEQFF. In DNA form, the CDR3 reads TGTGCCAGCACCTACAGGGGGCTAAACAATGAGCAGTTCTTC. V and J are TRBV27 and TRBJ2-1; 9 positions agree with TRBD1. This CDR3 has 14 residues. CDR1 and CDR2 (germline): MNHEY, SMNVEV (reference sequence). V was clipped by 7 bases and J by 5 bases; unmatched bases: 6.

The CDR3 sequence: CASSLVLAGSETQYF. The CDR3 DNA sequence: TGTGCCAGCAGCTTAGTACTAGCGGGGAGTGAGACCCAGTACTTC. This chain links TRBV7-6 with TRBJ2-5, with 10 nucleotides matching TRBD2. The CDR3 has 15 residues. Germline CDR1 SGHVS, CDR2 FNYEAQ. The V gene end was trimmed by 1 base and the J gene end by 5 bases; junction bases not matched to a gene: 4.

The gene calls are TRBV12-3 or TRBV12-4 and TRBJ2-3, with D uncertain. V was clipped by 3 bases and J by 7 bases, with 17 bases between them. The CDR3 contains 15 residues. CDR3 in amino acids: CASSFDGPAAHTQYF. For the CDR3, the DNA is TGTGCCAGCAGTTTCGACGGACCAGCTGCTCATACGCAGTATTTT.

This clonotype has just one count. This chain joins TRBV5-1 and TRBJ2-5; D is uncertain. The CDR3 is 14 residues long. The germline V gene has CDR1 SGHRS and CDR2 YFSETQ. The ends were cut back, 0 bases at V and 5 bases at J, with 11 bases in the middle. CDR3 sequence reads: CASSLESFPETQYF. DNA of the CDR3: TGCGCCAGCAGCTTGGAGTCTTTCCCGGAGACCCAGTACTTC.

The CDR3 DNA reads TGTGCCACCAGCAGAGGCGGAGCTAGCGGCAATGAGCAGTTCTTC. Translated: CATSRGGASGNEQFF. The chain joins TRBV15 to TRBJ2-1; TRBD2 aligns across 7 bases. From germline, CDR1 is LNHNV and CDR2 YYDKDF (reference sequence). The CDR3 sequence is 15 residues long. Germline trimming cut 1 base from V and 6 bases from J; bases unmatched to any gene: 6.

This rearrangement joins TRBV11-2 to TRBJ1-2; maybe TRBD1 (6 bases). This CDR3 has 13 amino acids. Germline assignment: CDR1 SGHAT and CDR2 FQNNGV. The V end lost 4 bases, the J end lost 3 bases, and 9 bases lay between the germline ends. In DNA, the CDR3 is TGTGCCAGCAGCTCGGACAGAGACTATGGCTACACCTTC. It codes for CASSSDRDYGYTF.

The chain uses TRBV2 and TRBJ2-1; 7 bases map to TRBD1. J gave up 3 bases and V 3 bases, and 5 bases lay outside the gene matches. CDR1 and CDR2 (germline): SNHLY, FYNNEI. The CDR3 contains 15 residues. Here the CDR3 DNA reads TGTGCCAGCAGTGATGTACAGGGGTTCTACAATGAGCAGTTCTTC. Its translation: CASSDVQGFYNEQFF.

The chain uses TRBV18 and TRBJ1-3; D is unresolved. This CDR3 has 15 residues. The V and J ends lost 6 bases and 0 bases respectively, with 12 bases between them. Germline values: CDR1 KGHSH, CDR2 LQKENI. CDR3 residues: CASSTTAVSGNTIYF. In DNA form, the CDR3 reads TGTGCCAGCTCTACCACAGCCGTCTCTGGAAACACCATATATTTT.

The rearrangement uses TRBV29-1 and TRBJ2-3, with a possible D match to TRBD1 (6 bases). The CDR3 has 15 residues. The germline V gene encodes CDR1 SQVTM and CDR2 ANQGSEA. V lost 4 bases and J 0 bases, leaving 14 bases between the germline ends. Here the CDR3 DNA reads TGCAGCGTTGGGTATGGACAGCAGAGCACAGATACGCAGTATTTT. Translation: CSVGYGQQSTDTQYF.

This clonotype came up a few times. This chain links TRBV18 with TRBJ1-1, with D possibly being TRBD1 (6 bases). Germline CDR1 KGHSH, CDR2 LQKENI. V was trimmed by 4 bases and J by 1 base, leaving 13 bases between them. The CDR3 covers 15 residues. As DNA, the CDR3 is TGTGCCAGCTCACAACGACAGGCGCCGAACACTGAAGCTTTCTTT. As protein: CASSQRQAPNTEAFF.

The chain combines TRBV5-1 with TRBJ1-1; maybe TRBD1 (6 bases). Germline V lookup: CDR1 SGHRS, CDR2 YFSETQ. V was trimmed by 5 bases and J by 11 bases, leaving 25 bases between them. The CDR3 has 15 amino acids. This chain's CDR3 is CASRDPGQGPKGAFF. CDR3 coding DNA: TGCGCCAGCAGGGATCCGGGACAAGGTCCAAAAGGGGCTTTCTTT.

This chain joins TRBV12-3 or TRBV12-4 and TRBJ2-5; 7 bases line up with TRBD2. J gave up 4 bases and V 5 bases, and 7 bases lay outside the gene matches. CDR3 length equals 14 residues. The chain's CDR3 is CASSQKRGIETQYF. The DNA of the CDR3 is TGTGCCAGCAGTCAAAAGCGGGGCATAGAGACCCAGTACTTC.

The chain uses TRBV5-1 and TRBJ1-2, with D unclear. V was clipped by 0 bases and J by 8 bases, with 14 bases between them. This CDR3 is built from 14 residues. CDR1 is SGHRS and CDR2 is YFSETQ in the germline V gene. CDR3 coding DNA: TGCGCCAGCAGCTTGGCCGTTGTAGATTCCGGCTACACCTTC. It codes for CASSLAVVDSGYTF.

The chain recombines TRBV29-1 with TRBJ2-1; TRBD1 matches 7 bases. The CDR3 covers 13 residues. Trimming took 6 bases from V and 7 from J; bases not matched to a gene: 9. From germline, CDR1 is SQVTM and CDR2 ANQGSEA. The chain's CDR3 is CSVQRGRGNEQFF. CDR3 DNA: TGCAGCGTGCAAAGGGGGCGCGGTAATGAGCAGTTCTTC.

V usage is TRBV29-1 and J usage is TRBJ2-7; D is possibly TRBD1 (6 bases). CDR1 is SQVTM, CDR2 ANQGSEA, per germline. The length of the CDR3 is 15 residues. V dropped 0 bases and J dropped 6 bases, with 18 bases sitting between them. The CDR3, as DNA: TGCAGCGTTGAAGATCAAACAGGGCCAAATTTCGAGCAGTACTTC. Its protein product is CSVEDQTGPNFEQYF.